This T cell receptor (beta chain) was captured in a study of blood T cell repertoires in COVID-19. Study at large: From T cells, B-cell-depleted T cells, or PBMCs came the material, which was cDNA or gDNA.

Per the study methods: Nucleated cell counts were estimated from reference gene primer amplification. TCRdb's table, derived via immunoSEQ multiplex PCR, lists solely in-frame clones and lacks some. Clone size and the V and J calls come from that table; the DNA yielded D and trimming. Among around 230,000 clones, about nine tenths were seen once, and the ten largest hold 2.5%. Categorization into cohorts depended on clinical history that participants reported. This CDR3 spans 15 amino acids. CDR1 and CDR2 from the germline V gene are SGHTA and FQGNSA. After removal of 3 bases from V and 6 bases from J, the junction contained 6 bases not matched to a gene. This clone has more than one count but fewer than ten.

This TCR was sampled from a woman in her thirties or forties with acute COVID-19. This chain connects TRBV7-2 to TRBJ2-1; 9 positions match TRBD2. Sequencing input: PBMCs or T cells enriched from blood (not recorded which). Here the CDR3 DNA reads TGTGCCAGCAGCTTGGGGTTGGGACTAGCCAATGAGCAGTTCTTC. This sequence encodes CASSLGLGLANEQFF.